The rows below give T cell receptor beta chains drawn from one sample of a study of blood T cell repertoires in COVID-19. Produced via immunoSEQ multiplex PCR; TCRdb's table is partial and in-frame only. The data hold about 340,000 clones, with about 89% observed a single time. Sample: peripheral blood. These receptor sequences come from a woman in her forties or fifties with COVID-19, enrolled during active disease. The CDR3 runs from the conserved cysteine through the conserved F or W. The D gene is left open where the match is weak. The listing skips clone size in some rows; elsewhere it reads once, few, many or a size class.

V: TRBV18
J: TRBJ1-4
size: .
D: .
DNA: TGTGCCAGCTCACGCGGTGAAAAACTGTTTTTT
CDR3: CASSRGEKLFF

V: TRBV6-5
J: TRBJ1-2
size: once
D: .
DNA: TGTGCCAGCAGTTTTGTACCTACCTATGGCTACACCTTC
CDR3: CASSFVPTYGYTF

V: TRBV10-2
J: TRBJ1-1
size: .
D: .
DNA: TGCGCCAGCAGTGGGGCTAATATGAACACTGAAGCTTTCTTT
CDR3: CASSGANMNTEAFF

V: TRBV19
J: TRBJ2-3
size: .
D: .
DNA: TGTGCCAGTAGATCCAGGGATACGCAGTATTTT
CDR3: CASRSRDTQYF

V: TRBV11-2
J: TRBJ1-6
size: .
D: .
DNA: TGTGCCAGCAGCTTAGTCCGTAATTCACCCCTCCACTTT
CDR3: CASSLVRNSPLHF

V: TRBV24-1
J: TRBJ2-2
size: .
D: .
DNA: TGTGCCACCAGTGCGGGACTTACGAACACCGGGGAGCTGTTTTTT
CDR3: CATSAGLTNTGELFF

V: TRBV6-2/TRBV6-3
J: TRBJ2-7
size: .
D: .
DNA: TGTGCCAGCAGTTACTCTTACTACGAGCAGTACTTC
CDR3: CASSYSYYEQYF

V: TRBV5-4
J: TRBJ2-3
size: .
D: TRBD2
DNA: TGTGCCAGCAGCTTGCGGGAGGGCACAGATACGCAGTATTTT
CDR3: CASSLREGTDTQYF

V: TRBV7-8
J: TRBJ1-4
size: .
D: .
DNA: TGTGCCAGCAGCTGGGGGGGGAATGAAAAACTGTTTTTT
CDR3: CASSWGGNEKLFF

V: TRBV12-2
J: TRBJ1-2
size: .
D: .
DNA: TGTGCAAGTCGCCACCGTCCGGGAGGTTGGAACTATGGCTACACCTTC
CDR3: CASRHRPGGWNYGYTF

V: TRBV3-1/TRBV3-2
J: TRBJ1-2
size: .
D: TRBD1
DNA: TGTGCCAGCAGCTTCCGGACAGGGGCTAACTATGGCTACACCTTC
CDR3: CASSFRTGANYGYTF

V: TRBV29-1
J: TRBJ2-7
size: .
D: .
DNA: TGCAGCGTTGCCGGACTATCCGAGCAGTACTTC
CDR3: CSVAGLSEQYF

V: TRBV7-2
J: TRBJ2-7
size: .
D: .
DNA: TGTGCCAGCAACCCGACAGGAATTACCTACGAGCAGTACTTC
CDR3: CASNPTGITYEQYF

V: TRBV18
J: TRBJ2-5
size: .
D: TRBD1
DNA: TGTGCCAGCTCTCGACGACAGGGGGAAGAGACCCAGTACTTC
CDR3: CASSRRQGEETQYF